This T cell receptor (beta chain) was found in a study of control samples from healthy donors and cancer patients. Germline lookup yields CDR1 SGHTA and CDR2 FQGNSA. The CDR3 is 16 amino acids. V was clipped by 0 bases and J by 5 bases, with 16 bases between them. Clones were sequenced by immunoSEQ multiplex PCR, and TCRdb holds only the in-frame ones, with some missing. The table records under 200,000 clones, about 93% of them present only once. The TCR was taken from a woman between 55 and 75 years old in good health. The J gene is TRBJ2-5, the V gene TRBV7-2; a weak D match, TRBD1 (6 bases). The sample consisted of blood. As DNA, the CDR3 is TGTGCCAGCAGCTTAGCTCCCACAGGGTACTGGGAGACCCAGTACTTC. Residues: CASSLAPTGYWETQYF. The whole variable domain, filled in from reference TRBV7-2 and TRBJ2-5, reads GAGVSQSPSNKVTEKGKDVELRCDPISGHTALYWYRQSLGQGLEFLIYFQGNSAPDKSGLPSDRFSAERTGGSVSTLTIQRTQQEDSAVYLCASSLAPTGYWETQYFGPGTRLLVL.